Each of the 5 T cell receptor beta chains below was sequenced from the same sample in a study of PD-1 blockade in classical Hodgkin lymphoma. With no exception, relapse followed autologous stem cell transplantation in all patients, and brentuximab vedotin exposure varied. Generated by immunoSEQ multiplex PCR, the TCRdb table keeps only in-frame clones and is missing some. This sample has 40,000 or so clones; 70% to 90% occur once, and the top ten carry about 5.9%. Here the sequenced sample was peripheral blood mononuclear cells (PBMCs), taken before the second cycle of nivolumab. Receptor source: a human donor with classical Hodgkin lymphoma.

V is TRBV15 and J is TRBJ2-7, with D uncertain. The V end was cut by 0 bases, the J end by 7 bases, with 7 bases between. This CDR3 has 12 residues. CDR1 is LNHNV and CDR2 is YYDKDF in the germline V gene (reference sequence). The DNA of the CDR3 is TGTGCCACCAGCAGAGAGGTTGGGGAGCAGTACTTC. Its protein product is CATSREVGEQYF. Using reference TRBV15 and TRBJ2-7 for the parts outside the CDR3, the full variable domain is DAMVIQNPRYQVTQFGKPVTLSCSQTLNHNVMYWYQQKSSQAPKLLFHYYDKDFNNEADTPDNFQSRRPNTSFCFLDIRSPGLGDTAMYLCATSREVGEQYFGPGTRLTVT.

The CDR3: CASSLTGEDEQYF. As DNA, the CDR3 is TGTGCCAGCAGCCTGACAGGGGAGGACGAGCAGTACTTC. V is TRBV5-4 and J is TRBJ2-7; 8 bases map to TRBD1. The CDR3 contains 13 residues. CDR1 SGHNT and CDR2 YYREEE come from the germline V gene (reference sequence). Trimming cost V 4 bases and J 5 bases; bases outside gene matches: 5. Combining the CDR3 with reference TRBV5-4 and TRBJ2-7 gives the whole variable domain ETGVTQSPTHLIKTRGQQVTLRCSSQSGHNTVSWYQQALGQGPQFIFQYYREEENGRGNFPPRFSGLQFPNYSSELNVNALELDDSALYLCASSLTGEDEQYFGPGTRLTVT.

This CDR3 is CASSTSGTVNLRFF. DNA of the CDR3: TGTGCCAGTAGTACCTCCGGGACAGTTAACCTTCGTTTCTTT. The chain joins TRBV19 to TRBJ1-1; 7 bases match TRBD1. Per germline, CDR1 LNHDA and CDR2 SQIVND (reference sequence). This CDR3 is built from 14 residues. The trim removed 4 bases at V and 13 bases at J, leaving 15 bases unmatched.

This clone was observed a handful of times. The chain uses TRBV6-6 and TRBJ1-5, with 8 bases that match TRBD1. V shed 6 bases, J shed 5 bases, and the junction held 12 bases outside the gene matches. Looked up from germline, CDR1 is MNHNY and CDR2 is SVGAGI (reference sequence). This CDR3 has 16 amino acids. The CDR3 spells CASSRTQTGVDQPQHF. The CDR3 DNA follows: TGTGCCAGCAGCAGAACTCAGACAGGGGTCGATCAGCCCCAGCATTTT.

Written as DNA, the CDR3 is TGTGCCAGCAGTTACCCCCCCGACCCACCCTACGAGCAGTACTTC. Its protein is CASSYPPDPPYEQYF. This chain links TRBV25-1 with TRBJ2-7, with D hard to call. The CDR3 is 15 amino acids. Trimming stripped 5 bases from V and 2 bases from J, with 16 bases between. CDR1 is MGHDK, CDR2 SYGVNS, per germline.